This is a list of T cell receptor beta chains from one sample in a study of T cell responses to AZD1222 COVID-19 vaccine. Libraries were prepared by immunoSEQ multiplex PCR; TCRdb keeps only in-frame clonotypes and omits some of them. The sample holds about 91,000 clones, more than 70% seen once. The specimen was peripheral blood, collected on day 0 of AZD1222 vaccination. The receptors stem from an adult in good health. CDR3s include the opening cysteine and the closing phenylalanine or tryptophan. D genes are given only for firm matches. A clone size is listed for some rows: how often the clone was seen (once, few, many), or a class if it is expanded.

TRBJ2-5	-	-	TRBV7-7	TGTGCCAGCGGCGACGGGGAGACCCAGTACTTC	CASGDGETQYF
TRBJ1-5	once	TRBD1	TRBV7-2	TGTGCCAGCAGCACCCGACAGGGCGGGCAGCCCCAGCATTTT	CASSTRQGGQPQHF
TRBJ1-2	once	-	TRBV7-2	TGTGCCAGCAGCTTCGACCGGCAGGGTGGGGGCTACACCTTC	CASSFDRQGGGYTF
TRBJ2-3	-	-	TRBV4-3	TGCGCCAGCAGCCAAAATCCTCGGGGCACAGATACGCAGTATTTT	CASSQNPRGTDTQYF
TRBJ2-5	once	-	TRBV2	TGTGCCAGCAGTGAGGCCGGGGACGAGGCCCAGTACTTC	CASSEAGDEAQYF
TRBJ2-4	few	-	TRBV7-2	TGTGCCAGCAGCCCCGACAGGGCCAAAAACATTCAGTACTTC	CASSPDRAKNIQYF
TRBJ1-2	few	TRBD1	TRBV2	TGTGCCAGCAGTCGGGACAGCCCTTCCTATGGCTACACCTTC	CASSRDSPSYGYTF
TRBJ2-5	-	TRBD2	TRBV11-1	TGTGCCAGCAGCTTTAGGGAGGCGGGAGCAGAGACCCAGTACTTC	CASSFREAGAETQYF
TRBJ1-5	-	TRBD1	TRBV18	TGTGCCAGCTCAGAGACAGGGGCTGGTAGGCAGCCCCAGCATTTT	CASSETGAGRQPQHF
TRBJ2-7	-	TRBD2	TRBV28	TGTGCCAGCAGTCCCATCGGCGGGAGGTTCTACGAGCAGTACTTC	CASSPIGGRFYEQYF
TRBJ2-1	-	TRBD2	TRBV7-9	TGTGCCAGCAGCTTAAGCCGGCGCCTAGCGGCGTACAATGAGCAGTTCTTC	CASSLSRRLAAYNEQFF
TRBJ1-6	-	-	TRBV19	TGTGCCAGTCGAGGGAATAATTCACCCCTCCACTTT	CASRGNNSPLHF
TRBJ1-2	-	-	TRBV6-4	TGTGCCAGCAGTGACTCGGGAAGGGGCGATGGCTACACCTTC	CASSDSGRGDGYTF
TRBJ1-1	-	-	TRBV9	TGTGCCAGCAGTTACTACAGGGCGGGGAACACTGAAGCTTTCTTT	CASSYYRAGNTEAFF
TRBJ1-2	-	-	TRBV2	TGTGCCATCACTGCTACGGGCCGGGGTGGCTACACCTTC	CAITATGRGGYTF
TRBJ1-1	-	-	TRBV18	TGTGCCAGCTCAGAGGGACAGAACACTGAAGCTTTCTTT	CASSEGQNTEAFF
TRBJ2-3	-	TRBD2	TRBV7-8	TGTGCCAGCAGCTTAGTAGAGGAGTGGCTAGCGGGAGGGGGTTTAGATACGCAGTATTTT	CASSLVEEWLAGGGLDTQYF
TRBJ2-2	-	TRBD2	TRBV7-6	TGTGCCAGCAGATTTAGCGGGAGGACTACCGGGGAGCTGTTTTTT	CASRFSGRTTGELFF
TRBJ2-2	-	TRBD2	TRBV20-1	TGCAGTGCTAGTGGGACTAGCGGGAAGAAGACCGGGGAGCTGTTTTTT	CSASGTSGKKTGELFF
TRBJ1-2	-	TRBD1	TRBV19	TGTGCCAGTAGTGTCACCGGGACAGGGGGTGGCTATGGCTACACCTTC	CASSVTGTGGGYGYTF
TRBJ1-1	-	TRBD1	TRBV6-1	TGTGCCAGCAGCGACAGGGCTGGTAACACTGAAGCTTTCTTT	CASSDRAGNTEAFF
TRBJ1-5	few	-	TRBV3-1/TRBV3-2	TGTGCCAGCAGCCAAGCTCTGCCGGGAGCAAAAAATCAGCCCCAGCATTTT	CASSQALPGAKNQPQHF
TRBJ1-2	-	TRBD1	TRBV10-2	TGCGCCAGCAGTTCTCAGGGGGCTGAGAACTATGGCTACACCTTC	CASSSQGAENYGYTF
TRBJ1-2	-	-	TRBV12-3/TRBV12-4	TGTGCCAGCAGTCCGCAGGGTACCCATGGCTACACCTTC	CASSPQGTHGYTF
TRBJ2-5	-	-	TRBV28	TGTGCCAGCAACCCATTCCAGGGGACGAAGACCCAGTACTTC	CASNPFQGTKTQYF
TRBJ1-3	-	-	TRBV24-1	TGTGCCACCAGTGATTCGGCCTCAGGGACCGGAAACACCATATATTTT	CATSDSASGTGNTIYF
TRBJ1-1	-	-	TRBV6-5	TGTGCCAGCAGGTTCCAGGGAGGAGTGGGTGAAGCTTTCTTT	CASRFQGGVGEAFF
TRBJ2-1	-	TRBD2	TRBV9	TGTGCCAGCAGCTTTGCTACTAGCGGGGGGGCAAATGAGCAGTTCTTC	CASSFATSGGANEQFF
TRBJ2-1	-	-	TRBV5-1	TGCGCCAGCAGCTTGGTACTAGGCAATGAGCAGTTCTTC	CASSLVLGNEQFF
TRBJ2-7	many	-	TRBV7-2	TGTGCCAGCAGCTTAGCGCAGGCCCTTCTTCCAGGGCAGCAGTACTTC	CASSLAQALLPGQQYF
TRBJ1-1	-	-	TRBV18	TGTGCCAGCTCACCATGGGAGGGCGACATGAACACTGAAGCTTTCTTT	CASSPWEGDMNTEAFF
TRBJ2-7	-	TRBD2	TRBV19	TGTGCCAGTACACGGGCCGGGACTAGCGGGGCCCTCTACGAGCAGTACTTC	CASTRAGTSGALYEQYF